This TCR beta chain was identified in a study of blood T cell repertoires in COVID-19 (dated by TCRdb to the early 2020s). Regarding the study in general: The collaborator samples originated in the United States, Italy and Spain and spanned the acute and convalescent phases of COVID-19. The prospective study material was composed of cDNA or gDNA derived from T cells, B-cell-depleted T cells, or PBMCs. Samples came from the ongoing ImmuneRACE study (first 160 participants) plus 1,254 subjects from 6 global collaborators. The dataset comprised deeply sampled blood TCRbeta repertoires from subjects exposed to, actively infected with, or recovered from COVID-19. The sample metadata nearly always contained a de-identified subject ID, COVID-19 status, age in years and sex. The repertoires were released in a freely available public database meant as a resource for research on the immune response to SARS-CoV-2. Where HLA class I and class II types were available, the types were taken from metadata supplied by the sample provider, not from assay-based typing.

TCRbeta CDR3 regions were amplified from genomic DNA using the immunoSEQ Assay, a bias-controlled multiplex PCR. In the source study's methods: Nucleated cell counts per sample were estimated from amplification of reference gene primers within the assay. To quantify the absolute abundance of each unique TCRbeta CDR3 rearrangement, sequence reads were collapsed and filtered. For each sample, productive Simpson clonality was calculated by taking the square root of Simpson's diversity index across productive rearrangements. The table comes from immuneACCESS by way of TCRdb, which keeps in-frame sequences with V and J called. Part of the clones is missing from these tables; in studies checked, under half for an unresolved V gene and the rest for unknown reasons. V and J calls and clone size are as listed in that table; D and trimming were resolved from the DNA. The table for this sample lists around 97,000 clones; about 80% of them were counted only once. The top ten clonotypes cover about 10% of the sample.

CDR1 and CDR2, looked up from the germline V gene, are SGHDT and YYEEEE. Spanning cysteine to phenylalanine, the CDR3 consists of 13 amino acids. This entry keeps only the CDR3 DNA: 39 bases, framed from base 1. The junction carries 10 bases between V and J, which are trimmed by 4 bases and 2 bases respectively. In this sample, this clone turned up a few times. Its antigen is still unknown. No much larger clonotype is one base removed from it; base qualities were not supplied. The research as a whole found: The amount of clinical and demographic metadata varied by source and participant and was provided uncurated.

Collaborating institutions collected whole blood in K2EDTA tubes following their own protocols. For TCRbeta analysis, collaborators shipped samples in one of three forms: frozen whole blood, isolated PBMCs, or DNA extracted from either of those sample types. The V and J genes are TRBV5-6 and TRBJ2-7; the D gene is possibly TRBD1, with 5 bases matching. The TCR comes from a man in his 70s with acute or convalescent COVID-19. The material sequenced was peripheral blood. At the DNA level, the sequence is TGTGCCAGCAGCCTTACAGGAACCTACGAGCAGTACTTC. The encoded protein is CASSLTGTYEQYF.